This entry lists 13 T cell receptor beta chains sequenced from one sample in a study of somatic mutations in cytotoxic T cells in rheumatoid arthritis. The repertoire was sequenced with immunoSEQ multiplex PCR; TCRdb's copy has only in-frame clones and lacks some. Among around 20,000 clones listed, approximately 80% were seen once. Source material: CD8+ T cells sorted from blood. The receptors stem from an adult with rheumatoid arthritis.

This chain uses TRBV5-1 with TRBJ2-7; 9 bases agree with TRBD2. Germline trimming cut 4 bases from V and 4 bases from J; bases unmatched to any gene: 12. CDR3 size: 16 residues. Germline values: CDR1 SGHRS, CDR2 YFSETQ. The DNA for the CDR3 is TGCGCCAGCAGCCTTACCCATGGTAGCGGGGGTTACGAGCAGTACTTC. Its protein product is CASSLTHGSGGYEQYF.

This chain links TRBV11-2 with TRBJ1-4; the D is unclear. The CDR3 consists of 16 residues. V lost 2 bases, J lost 6 bases, and 16 bases lay in between. CDR1 and CDR2 from the germline V gene are SGHAT and FQNNGV. Here the CDR3 DNA reads TGTGCCAGCAGCTTATTCTTGAGCTTTGGGGATGAAAAACTGTTTTTT. Protein product: CASSLFLSFGDEKLFF.

This chain connects TRBV19 to TRBJ2-5, with a weak D call TRBD2 (6 bases). The CDR3 runs 12 residues. The V end was cut by 4 bases, the J end by 5 bases, with 8 bases between. Germline CDR1 is LNHDA and CDR2 is SQIVND (reference sequence). The CDR3 DNA follows: TGTGCCAGTAGTACCGGAGGGGAGACCCAGTACTTC. It codes for CASSTGGETQYF.

This clone was counted once. This sequence joins TRBV4-2 and TRBJ2-1; D is perhaps TRBD1 or TRBD2 (5 bases each). The germline V gene encodes CDR1 LGHNA and CDR2 YNFKEQ. This CDR3 contains 16 residues. V was trimmed by 0 bases and J by 1 base, leaving 10 bases between them. CDR3 in amino acids: CASSQDGGPSYNEQFF. The DNA for the CDR3 is TGTGCCAGCAGCCAAGATGGGGGACCATCCTACAATGAGCAGTTCTTC.

The J gene is TRBJ2-7, the V gene TRBV13, with 9 bases fitting TRBD1. J was trimmed by 1 base and V by 3 bases; bases with no gene match: 4. Germline CDR1 is PRHDT and CDR2 is FYEKMQ (reference sequence). This CDR3 is built from 15 residues. Written as DNA, the CDR3 is TGTGCCAGCAGCTTGATGACAGGGGGATCCTACGAGCAGTACTTC. Protein product: CASSLMTGGSYEQYF. Variable domain in full (rest from reference TRBV13 and TRBJ2-7): AAGVIQSPRHLIKEKRETATLKCYPIPRHDTVYWYQQGPGQDPQFLISFYEKMQSDKGSIPDRFSAQQFSDYHSELNMSSLELGDSALYFCASSLMTGGSYEQYFGPGTRLTVT.

The V call is TRBV13, the J call TRBJ1-1; weak D call: TRBD1 (6 bases). The CDR3 runs 15 residues. V lost 4 bases, J lost 2 bases, and 14 bases lay in between. Germline V gene data show CDR1 as PRHDT and CDR2 as FYEKMQ (reference sequence). The CDR3 nucleotides are TGTGCCAGCAGCTCTGTACAGGGCCCAAACACTGAAGCTTTCTTT. Its protein product is CASSSVQGPNTEAFF.

The genes are TRBV7-6 and TRBJ2-2; D not resolved. The ends were cut back, 1 base at V and 6 bases at J, with 6 bases in the middle. The CDR3 is made up of 13 amino acids. Germline V CDR1 and CDR2: SGHVS, FNYEAQ. This CDR3 is CASSLGASGELFF. Written as DNA, the CDR3 is TGTGCCAGCAGCTTAGGAGCTTCCGGGGAGCTGTTTTTT.

The chain carries TRBV9 and TRBJ2-7; the D gene is possibly TRBD2 (6 bases). Germline lookup yields CDR1 SGDLS and CDR2 YYNGEE. This CDR3 is 15 amino acids long. V was shortened by 4 bases and J by 0 bases, with 14 bases between the two germline ends. The CDR3 loop reads CASSPAGGSSYEQYF. Here the CDR3 DNA reads TGTGCCAGCAGCCCCGCCGGGGGAAGCTCCTACGAGCAGTACTTC.

The table lists this clone with a count of one. CDR3 DNA sequence: TGTGCCAGCAGCTTCGGACTAGCGGGGGATCCAGGAGATACGCAGTATTTT. The encoded protein is CASSFGLAGDPGDTQYF. The V and J genes are TRBV13 and TRBJ2-3; 13 nucleotides line up with TRBD2. Per germline, CDR1 PRHDT and CDR2 FYEKMQ (reference sequence). This CDR3 spans 17 amino acids. The ends lost 3 bases at V and 5 bases at J; junction bases unmatched: 8.

V gene TRBV30 combines with J gene TRBJ2-1; TRBD1 agrees at 8 bases. The CDR3 totals 15 residues. J was trimmed by 5 bases and V by 4 bases; bases with no gene match: 10. CDR1 GTSNPN and CDR2 SVGIG come from the germline V gene (reference sequence). CDR3 amino acids: CAWMTRGLIHNEQFF. CDR3 in DNA: TGTGCCTGGATGACCAGGGGGCTGATCCACAATGAGCAGTTCTTC.

The chain carries TRBV9 and TRBJ2-3, with a weak D call TRBD2 (5 bases). V gave up 4 bases and J gave up 6 bases, with 6 bases separating them. CDR1 is SGDLS, CDR2 YYNGEE, per germline. The CDR3 spans 11 residues. Written as DNA, the CDR3 is TGTGCCAGCAGCCCGGGGGATACGCAGTATTTT. Its translation: CASSPGDTQYF.

This chain joins TRBV5-6 and TRBJ1-2; tentative D call: TRBD1 (5 bases). This CDR3 has 11 residues. CDR1 and CDR2 (germline): SGHDT, YYEEEE. Trimming pared 7 bases from V and 8 bases from J, leaving 12 bases between. CDR3 bases: TGTGCCAGCGGTCCCGGGGACGGCTACACCTTC. Amino acids: CASGPGDGYTF.

The chain joins TRBV6-5 to TRBJ2-6, with D perhaps matching TRBD2 (5 bases). The CDR3 totals 15 residues. V lost 10 bases and J lost 0, with 13 bases in between. Germline V gene sequence: CDR1 MNHEY, CDR2 SVGAGI. The CDR3 region has the DNA TGTGCCACACTAGGGAGTCACTCTGGGGCCAACGTCCTGACTTTC. Its translation is CATLGSHSGANVLTF.